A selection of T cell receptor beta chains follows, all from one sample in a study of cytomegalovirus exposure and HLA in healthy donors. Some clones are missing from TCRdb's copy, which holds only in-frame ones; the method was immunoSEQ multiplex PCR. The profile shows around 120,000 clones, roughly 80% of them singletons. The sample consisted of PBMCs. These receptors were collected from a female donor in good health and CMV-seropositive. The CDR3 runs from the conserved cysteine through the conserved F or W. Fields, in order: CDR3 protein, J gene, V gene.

CDR3aa: CASSPRQGTDTQYF; j_gene: TRBJ2-3; v_gene: TRBV7-6
CDR3aa: CASSLARQGSSYTF; j_gene: TRBJ1-2; v_gene: TRBV7-8
CDR3aa: CASSLRGTRHENIQYF; j_gene: TRBJ2-4; v_gene: TRBV11-2
CDR3aa: CASSLSGEAGYTF; j_gene: TRBJ1-2; v_gene: TRBV5-8
CDR3aa: CASTSTGTGKGTEAFF; j_gene: TRBJ1-1; v_gene: TRBV28
CDR3aa: CAWSEGAGGEAFF; j_gene: TRBJ1-1; v_gene: TRBV30
CDR3aa: CASSLTSGDIDTQYF; j_gene: TRBJ2-3; v_gene: TRBV6-5
CDR3aa: CASSIGAAAYNEQFF; j_gene: TRBJ2-1; v_gene: TRBV19
CDR3aa: CASSIGQGAIGYTF; j_gene: TRBJ1-2; v_gene: TRBV5-1
CDR3aa: CASSSTFGPYNEQFF; j_gene: TRBJ2-1; v_gene: TRBV6-6
CDR3aa: CASSQTMTSGADTQYF; j_gene: TRBJ2-3; v_gene: TRBV14
CDR3aa: CASGAGLFYGYTF; j_gene: TRBJ1-2; v_gene: TRBV6-5
CDR3aa: CASSLGRGEKLFF; j_gene: TRBJ1-4; v_gene: TRBV7-8
CDR3aa: CASSQQGVDSPLHF; j_gene: TRBJ1-6; v_gene: TRBV14
CDR3aa: CASSSGVRNYGYTF; j_gene: TRBJ1-2; v_gene: TRBV5-4
CDR3aa: CASSYRGPTEAFF; j_gene: TRBJ1-1; v_gene: TRBV7-2
CDR3aa: CSARGGADYTF; j_gene: TRBJ1-2; v_gene: TRBV20-1
CDR3aa: CASSPGHSGANVLTF; j_gene: TRBJ2-6; v_gene: TRBV7-3
CDR3aa: CASSLEQDYGYTF; j_gene: TRBJ1-2; v_gene: TRBV5-1
CDR3aa: CASSLSYQGNTEAFF; j_gene: TRBJ1-1; v_gene: TRBV5-1
CDR3aa: CASSFGGSGPETQYF; j_gene: TRBJ2-5; v_gene: TRBV5-1
CDR3aa: CVTSKSTGGAEKLFF; j_gene: TRBJ1-4; v_gene: TRBV6-5
CDR3aa: CASSPRGGGQKDTQYF; j_gene: TRBJ2-3; v_gene: TRBV7-8
CDR3aa: CASSPLGGKDNEQFF; j_gene: TRBJ2-1; v_gene: TRBV5-6
CDR3aa: CASSPSTGSQETQYF; j_gene: TRBJ2-5; v_gene: TRBV9
CDR3aa: CASSPRVGQYF; j_gene: TRBJ2-7; v_gene: TRBV5-8
CDR3aa: CAWARAGGNTIYF; j_gene: TRBJ1-3; v_gene: TRBV30
CDR3aa: CASSLPGQGWYGYTF; j_gene: TRBJ1-2; v_gene: TRBV5-6
CDR3aa: CASSYGRDRGDTQYF; j_gene: TRBJ2-3; v_gene: TRBV6-6
CDR3aa: CASSLRGGPDQPQHF; j_gene: TRBJ1-5; v_gene: TRBV5-1
CDR3aa: CASSLGQGQSNQPQHF; j_gene: TRBJ1-5; v_gene: TRBV28
CDR3aa: CASSPLPQGPNPEQYF; j_gene: TRBJ2-7; v_gene: TRBV5-1
CDR3aa: CASSSEQGRPKNTEAFF; j_gene: TRBJ1-1; v_gene: TRBV27
CDR3aa: CASSQPRTGENSPLHF; j_gene: TRBJ1-6; v_gene: TRBV5-6
CDR3aa: CASSLWEQGQGSTPLHF; j_gene: TRBJ1-6; v_gene: TRBV5-1
CDR3aa: CAILGHPNTGELFF; j_gene: TRBJ2-2; v_gene: TRBV10-2
CDR3aa: CASSYSGTHYGEENYGYTF; j_gene: TRBJ1-2; v_gene: TRBV27
CDR3aa: CASSYVGTGDSPLHF; j_gene: TRBJ1-6; v_gene: TRBV6-5
CDR3aa: CASSFRGGPNTEAFF; j_gene: TRBJ1-1; v_gene: TRBV27
CDR3aa: CASSVSNTEAFF; j_gene: TRBJ1-1; v_gene: TRBV2
CDR3aa: CSVEVGYYEQYF; j_gene: TRBJ2-7; v_gene: TRBV29-1
CDR3aa: CASSFGGEQYF; j_gene: TRBJ2-5; v_gene: TRBV5-1
CDR3aa: CASHPGVGSYEQYF; j_gene: TRBJ2-7; v_gene: TRBV5-1
CDR3aa: CASSPYSANTYEQYF; j_gene: TRBJ2-7; v_gene: TRBV7-8
CDR3aa: CASSEDYSGEQYF; j_gene: TRBJ2-7; v_gene: TRBV2